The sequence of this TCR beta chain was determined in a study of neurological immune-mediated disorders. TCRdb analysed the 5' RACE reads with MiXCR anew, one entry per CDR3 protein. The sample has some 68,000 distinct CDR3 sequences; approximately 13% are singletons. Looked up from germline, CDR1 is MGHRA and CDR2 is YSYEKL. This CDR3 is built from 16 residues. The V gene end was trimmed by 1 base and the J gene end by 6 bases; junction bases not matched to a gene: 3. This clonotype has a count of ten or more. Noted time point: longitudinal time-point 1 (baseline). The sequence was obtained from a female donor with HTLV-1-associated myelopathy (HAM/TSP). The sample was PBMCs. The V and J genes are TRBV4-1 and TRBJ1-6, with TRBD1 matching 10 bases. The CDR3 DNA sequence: TGCGCCAGCAGCCAAGTCGGACAGGGGGGTAATTCACCCCTCCACTTT. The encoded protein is CASSQVGQGGNSPLHF.